The 26 T cell receptor beta chains given below trace back to one sample, sequenced in a study of cytomegalovirus exposure and HLA in healthy donors (dated by TCRdb to about 2017). To prepare the library, the immunoSEQ multiplex PCR assay was applied. For the multiplex PCR, a mixture combining 60 forward primers for TCR Vbeta segments and 13 reverse primers for TCR Jbeta segments was used. Imported from immuneACCESS, the table was reduced by TCRdb to in-frame sequences with V and J called. These copies leave out some clones; in studies compared against another copy, an unresolved V gene accounts for under half, and the cause of the remainder is not known. This sample comprises 120,000 to 150,000 clones, roughly 85% of them detected only once. About 3.7% of the sample is held by the ten biggest clonotypes. Input material: PBMCs. The receptors shown here come from a male donor in good health and CMV-seronegative.

The CDR3 bases are TGTGCCAGCAGTTTCGCAGGGGTAGGGGGCTACACCTTC. Protein product: CASSFAGVGGYTF. V and J are TRBV27 and TRBJ1-2; D perhaps matches TRBD1 (6 bases). V gave up 3 bases and J gave up 8 bases, with 13 bases separating them. Per the germline V gene, CDR1 is MNHEY and CDR2 is SMNVEV (reference sequence). This CDR3 has 13 amino acids.

This clone was observed once. The chain carries TRBV5-4 and TRBJ1-4, with D tentatively TRBD1 (5 bases). This CDR3 has 15 amino acids. V lost 4 bases, J lost 3 bases, and 13 bases lay in between. Germline-derived CDR1 and CDR2 are SGHNT and YYREEE (reference sequence). The CDR3 nucleotides are TGTGCCAGCAGCCTTGGGGGGGTAGCTAATGAAAAACTGTTTTTT. Protein sequence: CASSLGGVANEKLFF. The whole variable domain, remainder taken from reference TRBV5-4 and TRBJ1-4, is ETGVTQSPTHLIKTRGQQVTLRCSSQSGHNTVSWYQQALGQGPQFIFQYYREEENGRGNFPPRFSGLQFPNYSSELNVNALELDDSALYLCASSLGGVANEKLFFGSGTQLSVL.

This clone occurred a few times. The chain links TRBV18 to TRBJ2-1; TRBD1 agrees at 9 bases. Germline CDR1 is KGHSH and CDR2 is LQKENI. V dropped 6 bases and J dropped 2; count of bases not matched to a gene: 11. CDR3 length: 17 amino acids. CDR3 protein: CASSPKNRGLTYNEQFF. As DNA, the CDR3 is TGTGCCAGCTCCCCTAAAAACAGGGGGCTCACCTACAATGAGCAGTTCTTC.

There are a few counts of this clone. This rearrangement joins TRBV11-2 to TRBJ1-1, with unresolved D. Germline-derived CDR1 and CDR2 are SGHAT and FQNNGV. The CDR3 contains 12 residues. V shed 2 bases and J shed 1 base, with 2 bases lying between them. CDR3 amino acids: CASSLRNTEAFF. Here the CDR3 DNA reads TGTGCCAGCAGCTTACGGAACACTGAAGCTTTCTTT.

In the case of this clone: At one of its ends the junction is not consistent with the germline gene, which may arise from a read error. The rearrangement uses TRBV7-9 and TRBJ1-1; TRBD1 matches 7 bases. Germline CDR1 is SEHNR and CDR2 is FQNEAQ (reference sequence). The CDR3 runs to 16 residues. The CDR3 bases are TGTTCCAGCAGCTTAGGGGGCAGGGACACGAACACTGAAGCTTTCTTT. This codes for CSSSLGGRDTNTEAFF.

The J gene is TRBJ2-5, the V gene TRBV6-5; D call uncertain. Between the trimmed V and J ends, which lost 1 base and 2 bases, there was a span of 5 bases. Per germline, CDR1 MNHEY and CDR2 SVGAGI. The CDR3 length is 13 residues. The CDR3 spells CASSYLRQETQYF. CDR3 DNA sequence: TGTGCCAGCAGTTACTTGCGGCAAGAGACCCAGTACTTC.

This chain uses TRBV5-4 with TRBJ2-7; the D gene is possibly TRBD1 (6 bases). The CDR3 length is 13 residues. Germline V CDR1 and CDR2: SGHNT, YYREEE (reference sequence). V was pared by 6 bases and J by 1 base, with 11 bases between. CDR3 residues: CASTRDISYEQYF. The CDR3 nucleotides are TGTGCCAGCACCCGGGACATTTCCTACGAGCAGTACTTC.

The J gene is TRBJ2-3, the V gene TRBV5-8; 8 bases align to TRBD1. Germline V lookup: CDR1 SGHTS, CDR2 YDEGEE. V shed 3 bases and J 1 base; nucleotides not matched to a gene: 4. This CDR3 region has 15 residues. In nucleotides, the CDR3 is TGTGCCAGCAGCTGGCCGGGACAGGGCACAGATACGCAGTATTTT. Protein: CASSWPGQGTDTQYF. Based on the CDR3 plus reference TRBV5-8 and TRBJ2-3, the full variable domain is EAGVTQSPTHLIKTRGQQATLRCSPISGHTSVYWYQQALGLGLQFLLWYDEGEERNRGNFPPRFSGRQFPNYSSELNVNALELEDSALYLCASSWPGQGTDTQYFGPGTRLTVL.

The rearrangement links TRBV19 to TRBJ2-7, with D unresolved. Germline V gives CDR1 LNHDA, CDR2 SQIVND (reference sequence). CDR3 length: 12 residues. The germline V and J ends were trimmed by 10 bases and 2 bases, with 12 bases remaining between them. CDR3 sequence reads: CATTDMTYEQYF. The DNA of the CDR3 is TGTGCCACCACCGACATGACCTACGAGCAGTACTTC.

The chain combines TRBV7-2 with TRBJ2-7, with 9 nucleotides matching TRBD1. Germline assignment: CDR1 SGHTA and CDR2 FQGNSA. Unmatched junction bases numbered 10, after V lost 5 bases and J lost 5 bases. The CDR3 consists of 15 residues. The chain's CDR3 is CASSRPGTGIHEQYF. The CDR3 region has the DNA TGTGCCAGCAGCCGCCCCGGGACAGGGATCCACGAGCAGTACTTC.

The DNA for the CDR3 is TGTGCCAGCAGTTTGGGACTAGTCTCCTACGAGCAGTACTTC. The encoded protein is CASSLGLVSYEQYF. The chain has TRBV28 and TRBJ2-7; 8 nucleotides match TRBD2. The CDR3 has 14 amino acids. Germline values: CDR1 MDHEN, CDR2 SYDVKM. Losses at the gene ends were 3 bases for V and 0 bases for J; bases not matched to a gene: 1.

The gene calls are TRBV9 and TRBJ1-3; D is unclear. This CDR3 comprises 14 residues. Germline CDR1 is SGDLS and CDR2 is YYNGEE. Trimming took off 4 bases at V and 5 bases at J, with 13 bases between the two ends. The CDR3 region is CASSLRDGRNTIYF. CDR3 DNA: TGTGCCAGCAGCCTTCGAGATGGTAGAAACACCATATATTTT.

The CDR3 protein is CASSQEFSRLASYNEQFF. The CDR3 DNA sequence: TGCGCCAGCAGCCAAGAATTTTCTCGACTAGCGAGCTACAATGAGCAGTTCTTC. The chain carries TRBV4-3 and TRBJ2-1, with 8 bases that match TRBD2. With 0 bases clipped from V and 3 bases from J, the junction kept 10 bases outside the gene matches. The CDR3 consists of 18 residues. CDR1 LGHNA and CDR2 YSLEER come from the germline V gene.

The DNA for the CDR3 is TGTGCCAGGGGGGACAGGAGTAACAATGAGCAGTTCTTC. It codes for CARGDRSNNEQFF. This chain uses TRBV2 with TRBJ2-1, with TRBD1 matching 8 bases. This CDR3 contains 13 residues. Looked up from germline, CDR1 is SNHLY and CDR2 is FYNNEI. Unmatched junction bases numbered 6, after V lost 9 bases and J lost 5 bases.

This CDR3 is CASSLVLRVAGELFF. CDR3 in DNA: TGTGCCAGTAGCCTTGTCTTGAGGGTCGCCGGGGAGCTGTTTTTT. V is TRBV19 and J is TRBJ2-2, with TRBD2 as a possible D gene (5 bases). The germline CDR1 and CDR2 sequences are LNHDA and SQIVND (reference sequence). Trimming cost V 6 bases and J 6 bases, with 17 bases left between them. The CDR3 has 15 amino acids.

This sequence joins TRBV2 and TRBJ2-7, with TRBD2 matching over 8 bases. Germline CDR1 reads SNHLY; CDR2 reads FYNNEI. V lost 2 bases and J lost 2; bases outside the gene matches: 2. The CDR3 is made up of 14 amino acids. The CDR3: CASSETGGPYEQYF. The CDR3 nucleotides are TGTGCCAGCAGTGAAACGGGAGGGCCCTACGAGCAGTACTTC.

The chain links TRBV6-5 to TRBJ2-3; a possible D gene is TRBD1 (6 bases). Germline assignment: CDR1 MNHEY and CDR2 SVGAGI. CDR3 length equals 14 residues. V was trimmed by 4 bases and J by 6 bases, leaving 14 bases between them. This chain's CDR3 is CASSFSGQGDTQYF. The CDR3 DNA reads TGTGCCAGCAGTTTCTCCGGGCAGGGGGATACGCAGTATTTT.

The V gene is TRBV5-4, the J gene TRBJ1-1, with D perhaps matching TRBD1 (5 bases). V lost 2 bases and J lost 0, with 23 bases in between. CDR1 SGHNT and CDR2 YYREEE come from the germline V gene (reference sequence). The CDR3 has 19 residues. CDR3 sequence reads: CASSFKSWTNYDMNTEAFF. Written as DNA, the CDR3 is TGTGCCAGCAGCTTCAAATCCTGGACAAACTACGACATGAACACTGAAGCTTTCTTT.

This clone was detected once. This chain links TRBV7-2 with TRBJ2-5; D is uncertain. V lost 1 base and J lost 2, with 8 bases in between. The length of the CDR3 is 14 residues. Looked up from germline, CDR1 is SGHTA and CDR2 is FQGNSA. The DNA for the CDR3 is TGTGCCAGCAGCTTAGGAGCGAAACAAGAGACCCAGTACTTC. Amino acid sequence: CASSLGAKQETQYF.

The rearrangement joins TRBV27 to TRBJ2-3; 9 nucleotides align to TRBD2. Losses at the gene ends were 5 bases for V and 3 bases for J; bases not matched to a gene: 3. This CDR3 is 14 amino acids long. CDR1 and CDR2 from the germline V gene are MNHEY and SMNVEV (reference sequence). The CDR3 here is CASSGLAGTDTQYF. The CDR3 DNA is TGTGCCAGCAGTGGGCTAGCGGGAACAGATACGCAGTATTTT.

This chain links TRBV28 with TRBJ1-5; D is unclear. The CDR3 consists of 17 residues. Trimming stripped 2 bases from V and 11 bases from J, with 25 bases between. Germline V lookup: CDR1 MDHEN, CDR2 SYDVKM. The CDR3 coding sequence is TGTGCCAGCAGTTTAGGAGGCGGAGTAAGAAAAATGGGTGCCCAGCATTTT. Translation gives CASSLGGGVRKMGAQHF.

V is TRBV25-1 and J is TRBJ1-2, with D maybe TRBD1 (6 bases). CDR3 length: 18 residues. Germline lookup yields CDR1 MGHDK and CDR2 SYGVNS. The V gene lost 2 bases and the J gene lost 4 bases, with 23 bases spanning the gap. This CDR3 reads CASSERLGLGGLGYGYTF. The CDR3 region has the DNA TGTGCCAGCAGTGAAAGATTGGGGTTGGGGGGGCTTGGCTATGGCTACACCTTC.

This chain links TRBV5-1 with TRBJ2-1; possible D gene TRBD2, 6 bases. Germline values: CDR1 SGHRS, CDR2 YFSETQ. V lost 3 bases, J lost 6 bases, and 19 bases lay in between. This CDR3 has 16 residues. As DNA, the CDR3 is TGCGCCAGCAGCTCCCCCTGGGCGGGAAGTGCCAATGAGCAGTTCTTC. This sequence encodes CASSSPWAGSANEQFF.

A single count supports this clone. Within the sample, other DNA sequences also encode this same CDR3. This rearrangement joins TRBV9 to TRBJ2-3; 14 bases agree with TRBD2. Germline V lookup: CDR1 SGDLS, CDR2 YYNGEE. V shed 3 bases, J shed 3 bases, and the junction held 9 bases outside the gene matches. The CDR3 length is 18 residues. CDR3 nucleotides: TGTGCCAGCAGCGCCGGACTAGCGGGGGGCATGGTTACAGATACGCAGTATTTT. Amino acids: CASSAGLAGGMVTDTQYF.

The chain joins TRBV6-4 to TRBJ1-1; D might be TRBD1 (5 bases). This CDR3 spans 14 amino acids. Trimming shortened V by 3 bases and J by 4 bases, and 12 bases separated the two germline ends. Per the germline V gene, CDR1 is MRHNA and CDR2 is SNTAGT. The CDR3 loop is CASSERGGSTEAFF. For the CDR3, the DNA is TGTGCCAGCAGTGAGCGCGGGGGATCCACTGAAGCTTTCTTT.

The chain joins TRBV19 to TRBJ2-7, with D possibly TRBD2 on 5 matching bases. Germline V gene data show CDR1 as LNHDA and CDR2 as SQIVND (reference sequence). Trimming removed 3 bases from V and 7 bases from J, with 13 bases in between. CDR3 length: 13 residues. CDR3 in DNA: TGTGCCAGTAGTATGAAAATCCGGGGTGAGCAGTACTTC. Protein: CASSMKIRGEQYF.